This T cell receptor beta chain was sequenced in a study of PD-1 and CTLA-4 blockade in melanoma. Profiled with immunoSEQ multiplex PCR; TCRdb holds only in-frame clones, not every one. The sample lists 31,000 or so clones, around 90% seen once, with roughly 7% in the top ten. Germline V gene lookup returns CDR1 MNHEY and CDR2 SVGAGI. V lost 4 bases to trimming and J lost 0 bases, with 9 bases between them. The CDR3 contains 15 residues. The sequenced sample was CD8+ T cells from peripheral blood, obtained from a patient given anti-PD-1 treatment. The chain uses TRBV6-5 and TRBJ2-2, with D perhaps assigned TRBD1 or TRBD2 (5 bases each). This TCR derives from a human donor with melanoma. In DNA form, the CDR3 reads TGTGCCAGCAGTTGGGGGAGCCCGAACACCGGGGAGCTGTTTTTT. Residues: CASSWGSPNTGELFF.